Presented here are 19 T cell receptor beta chains from one specimen sequenced in a study of cytomegalovirus exposure and HLA in healthy donors. The PCR used 60 Vbeta and 13 Jbeta primers. The assay was immunoSEQ multiplex PCR, and TCRdb's table has in-frame clones only and misses some. The sample has over 150,000 clones, around 80% seen once. The material sequenced was PBMCs. Receptors originate from a man aged 35 to 55 in good health and CMV-seronegative.

This clone was observed a few times. The chain joins TRBV18 to TRBJ2-7; D ambiguous. Germline assignment: CDR1 KGHSH and CDR2 LQKENI. The germline V and J ends were trimmed by 0 bases and 6 bases, with 15 bases remaining between them. The CDR3 runs 15 residues. The CDR3 sequence: CASSPPNQVFGEQYF. Here the CDR3 DNA reads TGTGCCAGCTCACCACCTAACCAGGTTTTTGGCGAGCAGTACTTC.

This CDR3 reads CASSGDIFFGNTIYF. The CDR3 DNA is TGTGCCAGCTCCGGGGACATTTTTTTTGGAAACACCATATATTTT. The V gene is TRBV5-6, the J gene TRBJ1-3; possible D gene TRBD1, 6 bases. Germline CDR1 is SGHDT and CDR2 is YYEEEE. This CDR3 has 15 residues. Trimming removed 7 bases at V and 3 bases at J, with 17 bases between.

The gene calls are TRBV7-2 and TRBJ2-7; maybe TRBD1 (6 bases). The CDR3 is 15 amino acids. Germline CDR1 SGHTA, CDR2 FQGNSA. The germline V and J ends were trimmed by 5 bases and 5 bases, with 19 bases remaining between them. The CDR3 spells CASSKGGLTWDEQYF. The DNA for the CDR3 is TGTGCCAGCAGCAAAGGGGGTTTAACGTGGGACGAGCAGTACTTC. Full variable domain (outside the CDR3, taken from reference TRBV7-2 and TRBJ2-7): GAGVSQSPSNKVTEKGKDVELRCDPISGHTALYWYRQSLGQGLEFLIYFQGNSAPDKSGLPSDRFSAERTGGSVSTLTIQRTQQEDSAVYLCASSKGGLTWDEQYFGPGTRLTVT.

Comment on this clone: The same CDR3 arises from other DNA sequences in this sample as well. J is TRBJ2-7 and V is TRBV6-8; D may be TRBD2 (5 bases). Germline loops: CDR1 MNHGY, CDR2 SAAAGT. The CDR3 sequence is 18 residues long. Trimming removed 2 bases at V and 3 bases at J, with 23 bases between. The chain's CDR3 is CASSYVLRLAEGYYEQYF. The DNA for the CDR3 is TGTGCCAGCAGTTACGTACTGCGCCTGGCCGAGGGCTACTACGAGCAGTACTTC.

V gene TRBV5-6 combines with J gene TRBJ2-7; 10 nucleotides agree with TRBD1. This CDR3 contains 15 residues. Germline V gene data show CDR1 as SGHDT and CDR2 as YYEEEE. Losses at the gene ends were 1 base for V and 6 bases for J; bases not matched to a gene: 7. The CDR3 coding sequence is TGTGCCAGCAGCTTGACCGGGACAGGGGTGGGCGAGCAGTACTTC. Translation gives CASSLTGTGVGEQYF.

This clone was found a few times. The chain recombines TRBV10-3 with TRBJ2-1; TRBD1 matches at 8 bases. Germline V gene data show CDR1 as ENHRY and CDR2 as SYGVKD. The CDR3 spans 15 residues. With 5 bases clipped from V and 6 bases from J, the junction kept 9 bases outside the gene matches. The CDR3 bases are TGTGCCATCAGTCGGGACAGGAGACTTGTCAATGAGCAGTTCTTC. This codes for CAISRDRRLVNEQFF.

On this clone: At one end the junction does not follow the germline gene, possibly because of a read error. The chain uses TRBV11-3 and TRBJ2-4; possibly TRBD2 for D (6 bases). The CDR3 is 13 amino acids. Germline-derived CDR1 and CDR2 are SGHNT and YENEEA. The CDR3 DNA sequence: TGTGCCAGCAGCTTAGGAGGCGGGAACAGTCAGTACTTC. Amino acids: CASSLGGGNSQYF. The variable domain in full, with the rest retrieved from reference TRBV11-3 and TRBJ2-4, is EAGVVQSPRYKIIEKKQPVAFWCNPISGHNTLYWYLQNLGQGPELLIRYENEEAVDDSQLPKDRFSAERLKGVDSTLKIQPAELGDSAVYLCASSLGGGNSQYFGAGTRLSVL.

The chain links TRBV6-1 to TRBJ1-5; no definite D call. Trimming shortened V by 5 bases and J by 0 bases, and 11 bases separated the two germline ends. The CDR3 is made up of 15 amino acids. Germline V lookup: CDR1 MNHNS, CDR2 SASEGT. The CDR3, as DNA: TGTGCCAGCAGTTTATCAGTGTATAGCAATCAGCCCCAGCATTTT. This translates into CASSLSVYSNQPQHF.

The gene calls are TRBV10-1 and TRBJ1-1; D not certain. The germline V gene has CDR1 WNHNN and CDR2 SYGVQD (reference sequence). This CDR3 comprises 16 residues. Trimming took off 4 bases at V and 0 bases at J, with 15 bases between the two ends. The DNA of the CDR3 is TGCGCCAGCAGTGGACGGGTAGATATCATGAACACTGAAGCTTTCTTT. This translates into CASSGRVDIMNTEAFF.

The gene calls are TRBV19 and TRBJ2-5, with 10 bases matching TRBD1. The J call is uncertain, as TRBJ2-7 better fits the DNA end. The CDR3 is 14 amino acids. The V gene's germline CDR1 is LNHDA and CDR2 SQIVND (reference sequence). Here the CDR3 DNA reads TGTGCCAGTAGTATCCTCGGACAGGGGGACGAGCAGTACTTC. It yields the protein CASSILGQGDEQYF.

The CDR3 sequence: CASSLPRANYGYTF. In DNA form, the CDR3 reads TGTGCCAGCAGCCTTCCCCGGGCTAACTATGGCTACACCTTC. V and J are TRBV7-2 and TRBJ1-2; D remains unclear. CDR3 length: 14 residues. Per germline, CDR1 SGHTA and CDR2 FQGNSA. V dropped 5 bases and J dropped 0 bases, with 10 bases sitting between them.

The chain has TRBV30 and TRBJ2-2, with TRBD1 as a possible D gene (6 bases). The V gene lost 8 bases and the J gene lost 6 bases, with 10 bases spanning the gap. Looked up from germline, CDR1 is GTSNPN and CDR2 is SVGIG (reference sequence). The CDR3 has 11 residues. CDR3 DNA: TGTGCCGGGAAGGGGGCCGGGGAGCTGTTTTTT. It translates to CAGKGAGELFF.

This clone has just a few counts. The chain carries TRBV19 and TRBJ2-3; 10 bases are a match to TRBD2. The germline V gene has CDR1 LNHDA and CDR2 SQIVND (reference sequence). V trimming: 6 bases; J trimming: 4 bases; junction bases outside the gene matches: 7. This CDR3 has 15 amino acids. DNA of the CDR3: TGTGCCAGTAGCCAAGCGGGAGGGTTAGCAGATACGCAGTATTTT. Protein sequence: CASSQAGGLADTQYF. Full variable domain (outside the CDR3, taken from reference TRBV19 and TRBJ2-3): DGGITQSPKYLFRKEGQNVTLSCEQNLNHDAMYWYRQDPGQGLRLIYYSQIVNDFQKGDIAEGYSVSREKKESFPLTVTSAQKNPTAFYLCASSQAGGLADTQYFGPGTRLTVL.

The V call is TRBV2, the J call TRBJ2-2; 11 bases are shared with TRBD2. The CDR3 runs to 15 residues. With 6 bases clipped from V and 7 bases from J, the junction kept 7 bases outside the gene matches. From germline, CDR1 is SNHLY and CDR2 FYNNEI. CDR3 sequence reads: CASRVTSGTGGELFF. In DNA, the CDR3 is TGTGCCAGCAGGGTGACTAGCGGGACAGGCGGGGAGCTGTTTTTT.

This chain links TRBV7-2 with TRBJ2-5, with 7 bases matching TRBD2. Per the germline V gene, CDR1 is SGHTA and CDR2 is FQGNSA. V trimming: 3 bases; J trimming: 5 bases; junction bases outside the gene matches: 9. The CDR3 consists of 15 residues. In DNA form, the CDR3 reads TGTGCCAGCAGCTTTGACCGCAGCGGGATGGAGACCCAGTACTTC. Its translation: CASSFDRSGMETQYF.

The chain uses TRBV5-1 and TRBJ2-7; the match to TRBD1 covers 8 bases. Germline V gene data show CDR1 as SGHRS and CDR2 as YFSETQ. CDR3 length: 14 amino acids. The junction had 5 bases not matched to a gene; V was cut back by 4 bases and J by 2 bases. CDR3 bases: TGCGCCAGCAGCGGGGGACAGGTTCCCTACGAGCAGTACTTC. Protein product: CASSGGQVPYEQYF.

In this sample, this clone turned up a few times. The CDR3 is CAWSTGNEKLFF. CDR3 nucleotide sequence: TGTGCCTGGAGTACGGGGAATGAAAAACTGTTTTTT. The rearrangement links TRBV30 to TRBJ1-4; no clear D gene. Trimming shortened V by 2 bases and J by 5 bases, and 6 bases separated the two germline ends. The germline V gene encodes CDR1 GTSNPN and CDR2 SVGIG (reference sequence). The CDR3 is 12 amino acids.

The rearrangement links TRBV6-4 to TRBJ1-2, with 7 bases fitting TRBD1. Germline V lookup: CDR1 MRHNA, CDR2 SNTAGT. CDR3 size: 13 residues. V trimming: 0 bases; J trimming: 8 bases; junction bases outside the gene matches: 3. The CDR3 region is CASSDSTGLGYTF. For the CDR3, the DNA is TGTGCCAGCAGTGACTCGACAGGGCTAGGCTACACCTTC.

The rearrangement uses TRBV7-2 and TRBJ1-5; 7 bases fit TRBD1. The J segment lost 3 bases and the V segment lost 5 bases, leaving 7 bases of the junction unmatched. This CDR3 has 15 amino acids. CDR1 is SGHTA and CDR2 is FQGNSA in the germline V gene. The CDR3 bases are TGTGCCAGCAGCCCAGGGGACAGATCCAATCAGCCCCAGCATTTT. This gives the protein CASSPGDRSNQPQHF.